One sample yielded the 28 T cell receptor beta chains listed below, sequenced in a study of identical twins. From the 5' RACE reads, TCRdb called clonotypes with MiXCR, one entry per CDR3 protein. Altogether some 320,000 distinct CDR3 sequences are present, over 9% being singletons, with the ten largest covering 7.2%. This sample was also put to use in a study of yellow fever vaccine responses in identical twins.

The specimen sequenced was CD8+ T cells sorted from blood. All receptors come from a woman under 30 in good health.

This clonotype came up a few times. The V gene is TRBV7-6, the J gene TRBJ2-3; TRBD1 agrees at 8 bases. The junction had 4 bases not matched to a gene; V was cut back by 3 bases and J by 2 bases. This CDR3 comprises 15 residues. Germline assignment: CDR1 SGHVS and CDR2 FNYEAQ. Here the CDR3 DNA reads TGTGCCAGCAGCTTTCAGGACAGGGACACAGATACGCAGTATTTT. This gives the protein CASSFQDRDTDTQYF.

The chain has TRBV20-1 and TRBJ2-3, with D unresolved. The CDR3 totals 12 residues. Germline CDR1 reads DFQATT; CDR2 reads SNEGSKA (reference sequence). V was trimmed by 5 bases and J by 2 bases, leaving 8 bases between them. DNA of the CDR3: TGCAGTGCTGTCGATAACACAGATACGCAGTATTTT. Translated: CSAVDNTDTQYF.

This chain joins TRBV20-1 and TRBJ2-7; 8 nucleotides align to TRBD2. The CDR3 is 13 amino acids. Trimming at V came to 1 base and at J to 7 bases, leaving 6 bases not matched to a gene. CDR1 and CDR2 (germline): DFQATT, SNEGSKA (reference sequence). The CDR3 DNA sequence: TGCAGTGCTAGAGGCCAGCGGGAGCGGGAGCAGTACTTC. This encodes CSARGQREREQYF.

In DNA, the CDR3 is TGTGCCAGCAGCTTAGACAGGGGCGGCGAGACCCAGTACTTC. Amino acid sequence: CASSLDRGGETQYF. The V call is TRBV11-2, the J call TRBJ2-5; D is possibly TRBD1 (6 bases). The CDR3 runs to 14 residues. In germline, CDR1 is SGHAT, CDR2 FQNNGV. V was clipped by 0 bases and J by 5 bases, with 10 bases between them.

The rearrangement joins TRBV20-1 to TRBJ2-6; D perhaps matches TRBD1 (5 bases). V lost 3 bases and J 0 bases, leaving 9 bases between the germline ends. The CDR3 loop spans 15 amino acids. The V gene's germline CDR1 is DFQATT and CDR2 SNEGSKA (reference sequence). The CDR3 is CSARDTHSGANVLTF. Written as DNA, the CDR3 is TGCAGTGCTAGGGACACCCACTCTGGGGCCAACGTCCTGACTTTC.

The chain carries TRBV28 and TRBJ2-7, with TRBD1 matching 7 bases. Looked up from germline, CDR1 is MDHEN and CDR2 is SYDVKM. This CDR3 has 17 amino acids. V shed 3 bases, J shed 1 base, and the junction held 12 bases outside the gene matches. The CDR3, as DNA: TGTGCCAGCAGTTTGAGGGAAGCAGGGGGTATTTCCTACGAGCAGTACTTC. As protein: CASSLREAGGISYEQYF.

This clonotype was recorded at least ten times. The V call is TRBV12-3 or TRBV12-4, the J call TRBJ1-4; the D is unclear. V was shortened by 5 bases and J by 8 bases, with 6 bases between the two germline ends. The length of the CDR3 is 11 residues. The chain's CDR3 is CASSAREKLFF. The CDR3 nucleotides are TGTGCCAGCAGTGCCCGAGAAAAACTGTTTTTT.

J is TRBJ2-7 and V is TRBV12-3 or TRBV12-4; D ambiguous. Trimming took off 6 bases at V and 0 bases at J, with 6 bases between the two ends. This CDR3 has 12 residues. The CDR3 reads CASSIDSYEQYF. The CDR3 coding sequence is TGTGCCAGCAGCATAGACTCCTACGAGCAGTACTTC.

This clonotype was observed a handful of times. The chain joins TRBV9 to TRBJ2-5, with 10 positions matching TRBD2. The CDR3 loop spans 18 amino acids. Germline assignment: CDR1 SGDLS and CDR2 YYNGEE. The junction had 11 bases not matched to a gene; V was cut back by 3 bases and J by 0 bases. The CDR3 DNA sequence: TGTGCCAGCAGCGAGAGGGGATCCGGGACTAGCGACCAAGAGACCCAGTACTTC. It encodes CASSERGSGTSDQETQYF.

The chain carries TRBV7-9 and TRBJ2-1; perhaps TRBD1 as D (6 bases). Germline lookup yields CDR1 SEHNR and CDR2 FQNEAQ (reference sequence). The CDR3 is made up of 14 amino acids. The germline V and J ends were trimmed by 1 base and 6 bases, with 10 bases remaining between them. CDR3 sequence (DNA): TGTGCCAGCAGCTTAGTAGGACAGAGCAATGAGCAGTTCTTC. This encodes CASSLVGQSNEQFF.

Written as DNA, the CDR3 is TGTGCTAGTGGAACCGTACCCCTCCCTGAGGGGAAAAAGAACAATGAGCAGTTCTTC. It codes for CASGTVPLPEGKKNNEQFF. The genes are TRBV12-5 and TRBJ2-1; D assignment may be TRBD1 or TRBD2 (5 bases each). The CDR3 is 19 residues long. CDR1 is LGHNT, CDR2 FRNRAP, per germline. The V end lost 6 bases, the J end lost 5 bases, and 29 bases lay between the germline ends.

The chain links TRBV12-3 or TRBV12-4 to TRBJ2-3; 7 nucleotides line up with TRBD2. The CDR3 runs 11 residues. Trimming removed 7 bases from V and 12 bases from J; junction bases left unmatched: 7. In nucleotides, the CDR3 is TGTGCCAGCACAGCGGGACTCCCCCAGTATTTT. It yields the protein CASTAGLPQYF.

This clonotype was detected many times. V gene TRBV27 combines with J gene TRBJ1-2; D may be TRBD1 (6 bases). V was clipped by 5 bases and J by 4 bases, with 11 bases between them. The CDR3 has 13 amino acids. The germline V gene encodes CDR1 MNHEY and CDR2 SMNVEV (reference sequence). The CDR3 region is CASSTGTTYGYTF. CDR3 bases: TGTGCCAGCAGTACAGGGACGACCTATGGCTACACCTTC.

The V gene is TRBV12-3 or TRBV12-4, the J gene TRBJ1-1; D is unclear. The CDR3 sequence is 15 residues long. V was clipped by 4 bases and J by 0 bases, with 12 bases between them. This CDR3 reads CASSSPDLLNTEAFF. In DNA, the CDR3 is TGTGCCAGCAGTTCCCCGGACCTACTGAACACTGAAGCTTTCTTT.

J is TRBJ2-5 and V is TRBV25-1; 7 nucleotides line up with TRBD1. The CDR3 spans 15 residues. V was pared by 1 base and J by 4 bases, with 6 bases of the junction left unmatched. Germline lookup yields CDR1 MGHDK and CDR2 SYGVNS. The CDR3 DNA reads as TGTGCCAGCAGTGAATGGGGGACAGTAGTAGAGACCCAGTACTTC. It codes for CASSEWGTVVETQYF.

This chain joins TRBV7-9 and TRBJ2-5; the D gene could be TRBD1 or TRBD2 (5 bases each). CDR1 and CDR2 from the germline V gene are SEHNR and FQNEAQ (reference sequence). Trimming pared 8 bases from V and 1 base from J, leaving 14 bases between. The CDR3 is 14 residues long. The CDR3 sequence is CASQLGTGQETQYF. The CDR3 nucleotides read TGTGCCAGCCAACTAGGGACGGGCCAAGAGACCCAGTACTTC.

In its sample, this clonotype was seen many times. CDR3 DNA: TGTGCCAGCAGTCCGGGACAGGGGAGTGAGCAGTTCTTC. Encoded protein: CASSPGQGSEQFF. This chain connects TRBV12-3 or TRBV12-4 to TRBJ2-1; 10 bases are shared with TRBD1. V gave up 5 bases and J gave up 9 bases; unmatched junction bases: 4. This CDR3 comprises 13 residues.

The rearrangement links TRBV11-2 to TRBJ2-3; TRBD2 aligns across 8 bases. The CDR3 has 14 residues. The germline V gene encodes CDR1 SGHAT and CDR2 FQNNGV. V gave up 6 bases and J gave up 4 bases; unmatched junction bases: 6. CDR3 amino acids: CASSHRGGPDTQYF. The CDR3 DNA reads as TGTGCCAGCAGTCACCGGGGGGGCCCAGATACGCAGTATTTT.

This clonotype was counted between two and nine times. The chain uses TRBV6-5 and TRBJ2-1, with 8 bases aligning to TRBD2. The V and J ends lost 2 bases and 2 bases, in that order; junction bases with no gene match: 8. The CDR3 extends over 17 amino acids. CDR1 and CDR2 from the germline V gene are MNHEY and SVGAGI. CDR3 protein: CASSYDVFGGAYNEQFF. The CDR3 bases are TGTGCCAGCAGTTACGACGTTTTCGGGGGGGCCTACAATGAGCAGTTCTTC.

This clonotype was recorded a few times. The chain recombines TRBV11-2 with TRBJ2-6; tentative D call: TRBD2 (6 bases). V lost 5 bases and J lost 3, with 20 bases in between. CDR3 size: 18 residues. Per the germline V gene, CDR1 is SGHAT and CDR2 is FQNNGV. The CDR3 bases are TGTGCCAGCAGCCCGGAGGGACCGTGGAAGCTTGGGGCCAACGTCCTGACTTTC. Encoded protein: CASSPEGPWKLGANVLTF.

This clonotype was picked up a small number of times. The chain recombines TRBV12-3 or TRBV12-4 with TRBJ2-1; 9 bases are a match to TRBD2. V lost 7 bases to trimming and J lost 8 bases; unmatched junction nucleotides: 9. This CDR3 has 14 amino acids. The DNA of the CDR3 is TGTGCCAGCAATCTAGCGGGATTTTTAGATGAGCAGTTCTTC. As protein: CASNLAGFLDEQFF.

The chain employs TRBV27 and TRBJ2-1; D may be TRBD2 (6 bases). The CDR3 runs to 14 residues. V gave up 8 bases and J gave up 2 bases, with 13 bases separating them. Germline CDR1 and CDR2: MNHEY and SMNVEV (reference sequence). The CDR3 bases are TGTGCCAGCCGTCGACTAGGAGCCTACAATGAGCAGTTCTTC. It specifies CASRRLGAYNEQFF.

This clonotype was recorded at least ten times. The chain carries TRBV7-9 and TRBJ2-1; D ambiguous. The CDR3 totals 15 residues. Germline-derived CDR1 and CDR2 are SEHNR and FQNEAQ (reference sequence). Trimming pared 3 bases from V and 4 bases from J, leaving 13 bases between. CDR3 nucleotide sequence: TGTGCCAGCAGCTTCTACAGCCCCCCTTACAATGAGCAGTTCTTC. It encodes CASSFYSPPYNEQFF.

This clonotype was seen a few times. This chain uses TRBV4-1 with TRBJ1-4; maybe TRBD1 (6 bases). Between the trimmed V and J ends, which lost 2 bases and 5 bases, there was a span of 12 bases. The germline V gene encodes CDR1 MGHRA and CDR2 YSYEKL. The CDR3 covers 15 residues. Here the CDR3 reads CASSQPGTSNEKLFF. In nucleotides, the CDR3 is TGCGCCAGCAGCCAACCAGGGACATCGAATGAAAAACTGTTTTTT.

This clonotype was observed a few times. CDR3 in DNA: TGCGCCAGCAGCTTTAGGGGTCCCTCCACTCTGGGGGCCAACGTCCTGACTTTC. Its protein product is CASSFRGPSTLGANVLTF. The chain has TRBV5-1 and TRBJ2-6; possible D gene TRBD1, 5 bases. The CDR3 consists of 18 residues. Germline lookup yields CDR1 SGHRS and CDR2 YFSETQ. The V end lost 2 bases, the J end lost 4 bases, and 19 bases lay between the germline ends.

V and J are TRBV2 and TRBJ2-1; unclear D gene. There are 14 residues in the CDR3. Germline V gene lookup returns CDR1 SNHLY and CDR2 FYNNEI. V dropped 2 bases and J dropped 5 bases, with 10 bases sitting between them. CDR3: CASSESAQHNEQFF. The DNA of the CDR3 is TGTGCCAGCAGTGAATCGGCCCAACACAATGAGCAGTTCTTC. The variable domain in full, with the rest retrieved from reference TRBV2 and TRBJ2-1, is EPEVTQTPSHQVTQMGQEVILRCVPISNHLYFYWYRQILGQKVEFLVSFYNNEISEKSEIFDDQFSVERPDGSNFTLKIRSTKLEDSAMYFCASSESAQHNEQFFGPGTRLTVL.

V is TRBV9 and J is TRBJ2-7; 8 bases are shared with TRBD2. CDR3 size: 15 residues. Trimming cost V 0 bases and J 3 bases; bases outside gene matches: 5. The germline V gene has CDR1 SGDLS and CDR2 YYNGEE. Written as DNA, the CDR3 is TGTGCCAGCAGCGTAGGTGGGCTAGCGGGCTACGAGCAGTACTTC. It specifies CASSVGGLAGYEQYF.

The V and J genes are TRBV6-1 and TRBJ1-5, with TRBD1 identical over 9 bases. This CDR3 is 18 amino acids long. Trimming at V came to 6 bases and at J to 3 bases, leaving 15 bases not matched to a gene. Germline lookup yields CDR1 MNHNS and CDR2 SASEGT. CDR3 sequence (DNA): TGTGCCAGCAGCCCGGACAGGGGTTGGGCCAACTCCAATCAGCCCCAGCATTTT. Protein: CASSPDRGWANSNQPQHF.